This T cell receptor beta chain was documented in a study of radiotherapy plus CTLA-4 blockade in lung cancer. After removal of 2 bases from V and 4 bases from J, the junction contained 13 bases not matched to a gene. Germline V gene lookup returns CDR1 GTSNPN and CDR2 SVGIG (reference sequence). CDR3 length: 19 residues. Study findings and constraints: Radiotherapy was combined with ipilimumab, and tumor-derived TCR clones then expanded in blood.

Only in-frame clones appear in the TCRdb table, and some are missing; sequencing was by immunoSEQ multiplex PCR. The sample contains about 35,000 clones, approximately 85% of which appear only once. Regarding this clone: The antigen is undetermined.

Focal radiation and CTLA-4 blockade (ipilimumab) were tested in chemo-refractory metastatic non-small-cell lung cancer patients. Sequenced here: peripheral blood, sampled from a patient treated with radiotherapy plus ipilimumab. The source is a human donor with non-small cell lung cancer who had stable disease on radiotherapy plus ipilimumab. This chain connects TRBV30 to TRBJ2-2, with TRBD2 matching 13 bases. As DNA, the CDR3 is TGTGCCTGGAGTCTCCCCGGGACTAGCGGGACCTCGGGCACCGGGGAGCTGTTTTTT. It specifies CAWSLPGTSGTSGTGELFF.